The subject of this entry is one TCR beta chain. An end of the junction does not agree with germline; a read error may underlie this. These data are taken from a study of control samples from healthy donors and cancer patients. Some clones are missing from TCRdb's copy, which holds only in-frame ones; the method was immunoSEQ multiplex PCR. Of 150,000 to 200,000 clones detected, around 90% appear once; the ten largest clones hold 1.4%. The CDR3 runs 16 residues. Germline V gene sequence: CDR1 LNHDA, CDR2 SQIVND (reference sequence). This TCR was sampled from a woman in her forties or fifties in good health. This chain uses TRBV19 with TRBJ1-5, with TRBD1 matching 9 bases. The sequenced sample consisted of blood. DNA for the CDR3: TGTGCCAGTAGTATCCCGAACAGGGGGCGCAAACAGCCCCAGCATTTT. This sequence encodes CASSIPNRGRKQPQHF.